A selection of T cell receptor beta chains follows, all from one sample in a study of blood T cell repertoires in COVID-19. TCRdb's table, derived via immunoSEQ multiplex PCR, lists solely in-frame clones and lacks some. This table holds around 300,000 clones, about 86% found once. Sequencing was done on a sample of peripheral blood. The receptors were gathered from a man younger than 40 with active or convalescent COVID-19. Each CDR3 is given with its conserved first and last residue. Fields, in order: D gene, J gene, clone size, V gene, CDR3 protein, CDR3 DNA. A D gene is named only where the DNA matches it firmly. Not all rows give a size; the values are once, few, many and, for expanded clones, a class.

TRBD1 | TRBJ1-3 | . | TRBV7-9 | CASSWGQGSETIYF | TGTGCCAGCAGCTGGGGACAGGGATCGGAAACCATATATTTT
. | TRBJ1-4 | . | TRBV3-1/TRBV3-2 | CASSQGWSDEKLFF | TGTGCCAGCAGCCAAGGGTGGAGCGATGAAAAACTGTTTTTT
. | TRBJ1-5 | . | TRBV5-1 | CASSLAGLANQPQHF | TGCGCCAGCAGCTTGGCCGGATTAGCAAATCAGCCCCAGCATTTT
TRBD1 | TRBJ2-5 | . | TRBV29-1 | CSAIRGPETQYF | TGCAGCGCAATCAGGGGGCCTGAGACCCAGTACTTC
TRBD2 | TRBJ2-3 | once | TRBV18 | CASSPPGTSGGTDTQYF | TGTGCCAGCTCACCACCGGGGACTAGCGGGGGCACAGATACGCAGTATTTT
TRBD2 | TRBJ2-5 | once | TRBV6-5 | CASSYWGGRDQETQYF | TGTGCCAGCAGTTACTGGGGCGGGAGGGACCAAGAGACCCAGTACTTC
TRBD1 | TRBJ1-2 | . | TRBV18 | CASSPGTGPRYTF | TGTGCCAGCTCGCCCGGGACAGGACCCCGCTACACCTTC
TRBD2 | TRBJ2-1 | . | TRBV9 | CASSDTSGSDEQFF | TGTGCCAGCAGCGACACTAGCGGGAGCGATGAGCAGTTCTTC
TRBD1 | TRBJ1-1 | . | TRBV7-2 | CASSPLGQAGTEAFF | TGTGCCAGCAGCCCCTTGGGACAGGCAGGGACTGAAGCTTTCTTT
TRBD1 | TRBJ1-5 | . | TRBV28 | CASSFPTGTDPWPQHF | TGTGCCAGCAGTTTTCCAACTGGGACAGACCCATGGCCCCAGCATTTT
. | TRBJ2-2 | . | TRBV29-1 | CSVLVAGTGELFF | TGCAGCGTTTTAGTCGCAGGCACCGGGGAGCTGTTTTTT
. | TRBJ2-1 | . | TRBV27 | CASSLDAVDEQFF | TGTGCCAGCAGTTTAGACGCGGTTGATGAGCAGTTCTTC
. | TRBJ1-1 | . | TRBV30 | CAWAGTEAFF | TGTGCCTGGGCGGGAACTGAAGCTTTCTTT
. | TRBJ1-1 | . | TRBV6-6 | CASSLQGEDEAFF | TGTGCCAGCTCCCTTCAAGGGGAGGATGAAGCTTTCTTT
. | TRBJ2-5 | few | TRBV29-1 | CSAQGRQETQYF | TGCAGCGCCCAGGGGCGGCAAGAGACCCAGTACTTC
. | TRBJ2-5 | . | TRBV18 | CASSKPEATTETQYF | TGTGCCAGCTCCAAGCCGGAGGCAACGACAGAGACCCAGTACTTC
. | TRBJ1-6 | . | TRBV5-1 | CASSLAGSNSPLHF | TGCGCCAGCAGCTTGGCGGGTTCCAATTCACCCCTCCACTTT
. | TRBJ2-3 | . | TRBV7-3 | CASSRYGPSTDTQYF | TGTGCCAGCAGCCGTTATGGCCCTAGCACAGATACGCAGTATTTT
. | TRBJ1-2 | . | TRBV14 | CASSPWTDYGYTF | TGTGCCAGCAGCCCGTGGACAGACTATGGCTACACCTTC
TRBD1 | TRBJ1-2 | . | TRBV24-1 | CATSDPGQGDGYTF | TGTGCCACCAGTGATCCGGGACAGGGTGATGGCTACACCTTC
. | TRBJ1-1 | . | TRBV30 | CAWGQGGLGTEAFF | TGTGCCTGGGGCCAGGGAGGGCTAGGCACTGAAGCTTTCTTT
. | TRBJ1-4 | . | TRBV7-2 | CASSLGPGNIREKLFF | TGTGCCAGCAGCTTAGGGCCAGGGAACATTAGGGAAAAACTGTTTTTT
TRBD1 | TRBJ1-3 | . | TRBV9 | CASSVVPDRAHTIYF | TGTGCCAGCAGCGTAGTCCCGGACAGGGCGCACACCATATATTTT
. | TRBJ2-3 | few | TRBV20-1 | CSASIGAGDTQYF | TGCAGTGCTAGTATAGGGGCGGGGGATACGCAGTATTTT
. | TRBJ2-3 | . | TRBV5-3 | CARSSLTPTPSDTQYF | TGTGCCAGAAGCTCACTCACTCCAACTCCCTCAGATACGCAGTATTTT
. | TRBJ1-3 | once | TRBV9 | CASSVSQGGKDTIYF | TGTGCCAGCAGCGTGTCCCAGGGAGGGAAAGACACCATATATTTT
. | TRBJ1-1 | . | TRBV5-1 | CASSPTLNTEAFF | TGCGCCAGCAGCCCGACTCTGAACACTGAAGCTTTCTTT
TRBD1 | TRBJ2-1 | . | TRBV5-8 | CASRETGTGGWDEQFF | TGTGCCAGCAGAGAGACCGGGACAGGGGGTTGGGATGAGCAGTTCTTC
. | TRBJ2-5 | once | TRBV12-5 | CASGPLGGVETQYF | TGTGCTAGTGGTCCCCTAGGGGGGGTCGAGACCCAGTACTTC
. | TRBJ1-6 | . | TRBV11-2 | CASSFGGALPLHF | TGTGCCAGCAGCTTTGGAGGTGCCCTTCCCCTCCACTTT
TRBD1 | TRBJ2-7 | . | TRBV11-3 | CASSLDPPPTGMDF | TGTGCCAGCAGCTTAGACCCACCCCCGACAGGGATGGACTTC
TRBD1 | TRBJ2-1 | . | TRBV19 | CASSIVGQGGYNEQFF | TGTGCCAGTAGTATAGTTGGACAGGGGGGCTACAATGAGCAGTTCTTC
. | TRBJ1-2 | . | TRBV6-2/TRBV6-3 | CASSRGQGSSYGYTF | TGTGCCAGCAGCCGTGGGCAGGGATCGAGCTATGGCTACACCTTC
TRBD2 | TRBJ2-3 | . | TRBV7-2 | CASSLGLAGGPADTQYF | TGTGCCAGCAGCTTAGGCCTGGCGGGGGGGCCGGCAGATACGCAGTATTTT
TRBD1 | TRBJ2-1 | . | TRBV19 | CASRYRGSNDNEQFF | TGTGCCAGTAGATACAGGGGGAGCAATGACAATGAGCAGTTCTTC
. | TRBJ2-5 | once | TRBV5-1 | CASSYGTSQETQYF | TGCGCCAGCAGCTACGGGACATCCCAAGAGACCCAGTACTTC
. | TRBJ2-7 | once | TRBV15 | CATSRSPKDEQYF | TGTGCCACCAGCAGGAGCCCGAAAGACGAGCAGTACTTC
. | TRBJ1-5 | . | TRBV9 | CASSVRRTDTQHF | TGTGCCAGCAGCGTTCGGCGCACAGATACGCAGCATTTT
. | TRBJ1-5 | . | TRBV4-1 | CASSQGRLYSNQPQHF | TGCGCCAGCAGCCAAGGTCGTCTGTATAGCAATCAGCCCCAGCATTTT
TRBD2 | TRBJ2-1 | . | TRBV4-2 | CASSPGPGGGGADEQFF | TGTGCCAGCAGCCCAGGCCCGGGGGGCGGGGGGGCCGATGAGCAGTTCTTC
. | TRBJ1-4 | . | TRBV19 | CASSIKRGLDEKLFF | TGTGCCAGTAGTATAAAAAGGGGGTTGGATGAAAAACTGTTTTTT
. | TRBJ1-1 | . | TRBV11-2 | CASSLARLRVTEAFF | TGTGCCAGCAGCTTAGCGCGCCTCCGGGTCACTGAAGCTTTCTTT